This entry describes one T cell receptor beta chain. No cognate antigen has been identified for it. Per-base quality was not reported, and no clone a single base away is much larger than it. Starting from approximately 500 ng total RNA, TCRbeta-specific cDNA was produced by reverse transcription with a constant-region primer and ProtoScript II reverse transcriptase. The TCRbeta libraries were prepared through three rounds of nested multiplex PCR following a slightly modified ARM-PCR procedure. Sample barcodes and Illumina adapters were attached in a final 25-cycle PCR using Deep VentR polymerase. Before sequencing, amplicons between 200 and 500 bp were purified from gel using a QIAquick gel extraction kit. The TCRbeta amplicons were sequenced with 250-bp paired-end reads on an Illumina HiSeq 2500. The study's own analysis went as follows. Quality trimming of reads was performed with Trimmomatic v0.33, and paired reads were merged with FLASH v1.2.11 so that full CDR3 sequences could be recovered. V, D and J germline segments were assigned to the rearranged TCRbeta sequences by MiGEC v1.2.1b. Clonotype statistics, along with Shannon-Wiener diversity indices, were calculated using VDJtools v1.0.0. To cut down on sampling bias, every analysis after diversity analysis relied on just the 250 most abundant clonotypes from each sample. TCRdb applied fastp at Q25 and MiXCR to the public reads, then kept only in-frame beta chains. Rows matching on CDR3 protein sequence are summarized as one entry with the most common DNA and genes. What appears here as the V and J calls and clone size reflects TCRdb's work, not the paper's. The sample records more than 45,000 distinct CDR3 sequences, around 77% of which are singletons. Roughly 24% of the sample lies in the top ten.

This sample stems from a study of tumor-infiltrating lymphocytes in primary liver carcinoma (dated by TCRdb to 2016 to 2017). For the wider study: The five patients, three men and two women aged 30 to 69 years, had hepatocellular carcinoma (four) or combined HCC and intrahepatic cholangiocarcinoma (one). Tumors of the five patients were stage T1-T3 N0M0 with maximum diameters of roughly 4.2 to 11 cm. Each sample produced roughly 3.65 to 7.5 million productive TCRbeta reads, and read depth showed no significant difference between tissue types. TCRbeta repertoire sequencing, expression microarrays and whole-exome sequencing were combined in the study across five regions of each liver tumor, with adjacent normal tissue and blood also included. TCRbeta repertoire sequencing covered about 35 specimens from 5 patients: around 25 tumor regions, 5 adjacent noncancerous liver tissues and 5 peripheral blood samples. Agilent mRNA microarray profiling was performed on the approximately 25 tumor region samples to relate TCRbeta repertoire diversity to the local molecular phenotype. Technical replicate repertoires showed high reproducibility, with mean shared-clone rates around 0.9 and correlation coefficients above 0.95. Study-wide conclusions, independent of this receptor: The top 250 clones made up a significantly larger repertoire fraction in tumors than in blood (p = 0.039). Only about 7.5-25% of top clones were found in all five regions of a tumor, suggesting spatial heterogeneity of tumor-infiltrating T cells. Only the TCR beta chain was sequenced, which likely underestimates true repertoire diversity because unpaired alpha chains were not captured. Repertoire overlap was higher between tumor regions (mean roughly 35%) than tumor-adjacent (approximately 17%) or tumor-blood (approximately 15%) pairs, consistent with antigen-driven expansion. The study included only four to six patients, and the authors note findings should be validated in a larger study. Comparison of CD4+ and CD8+ T cell repertoires was precluded by the use of bulk unsorted samples.

Without any cell sorting, total RNA and DNA were extracted together from 20-30 mg of bulk tissue using the AllPrep DNA/RNA mini kit. Between November 2015 and March 2016, roughly five patients in China with histopathologically diagnosed primary liver carcinoma had their tumors surgically resected. At the time of sampling, the patients were treatment-naive and had chronic HBV infection. Five spatially separated regions were sampled per tumor: superior, inferior, left-lateral and right-lateral poles, plus the tumor centre. More than 80% viable tumor cells were found by histology in every tumor sample. Pieces of fresh tumor and adjacent tissue were cut in half, with one half kept in RNAlater at -80 degrees C and the other half sent for histology. The TCR sequence derives from a middle-aged man with primary liver carcinoma and hepatitis B virus infection. Sequenced input: liver tumor tissue from sampling region 5. The cell subset or site label, as the study defines it: tumor region T5, tumor centre.

The bases are TGTGCCAGCAATTGCGAGGTACCCTGCGAGCAGTACTTC. This yields the protein CASNCEVPCEQYF. The rearranged chain carries TRBV6-2 or TRBV6-3 and TRBJ2-7; no D segment can be confidently identified. From cysteine to phenylalanine, the CDR3 is 13 amino acids long. Only the CDR3 region is kept as DNA, spanning 39 bases read in frame from base 1. As encoded in the germline V gene, CDR1 is MNHEY while CDR2 is SVGEGT. At the junction V is shortened by 7 bases and J by 6 bases, with 16 bases in between.